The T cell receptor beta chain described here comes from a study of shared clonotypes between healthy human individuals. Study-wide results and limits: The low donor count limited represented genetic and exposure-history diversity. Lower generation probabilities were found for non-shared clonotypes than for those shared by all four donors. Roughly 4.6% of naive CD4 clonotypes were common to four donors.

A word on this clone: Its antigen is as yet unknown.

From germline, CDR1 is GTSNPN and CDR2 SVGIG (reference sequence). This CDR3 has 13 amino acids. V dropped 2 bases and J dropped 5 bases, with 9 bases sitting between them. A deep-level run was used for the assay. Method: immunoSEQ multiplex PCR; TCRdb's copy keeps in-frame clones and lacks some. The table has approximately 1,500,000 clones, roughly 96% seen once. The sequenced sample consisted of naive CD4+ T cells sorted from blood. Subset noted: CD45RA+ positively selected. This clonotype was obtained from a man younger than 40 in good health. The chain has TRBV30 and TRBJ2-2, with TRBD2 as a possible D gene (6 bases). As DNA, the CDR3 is TGTGCCTGGAGTATTGGGGGGACCGGGGAGCTGTTTTTT. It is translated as CAWSIGGTGELFF.